These 15 T cell receptor beta chains were all obtained from the same sample, sequenced in a study of blood T cell repertoires in COVID-19 (dated by TCRdb to about 2020). Library prep was done by the immunoSEQ multiplex PCR assay. What TCRdb holds here is the immuneACCESS table cut down to in-frame rearrangements. Part of the clones is not present; checked against another copy, under half of the missing clones reflect an unresolved V gene, and the others are unexplained. This sample holds 110,000 to 150,000 clones; 86% were observed only once. Of the sample, around 4.2% is held by the ten largest clones. The specimen sequenced was PBMCs or T cells enriched from blood (not recorded which). These receptors were taken from a man between 50 and 59 years old who had recovered from COVID-19.

V usage is TRBV15 and J usage is TRBJ2-3; 12 bases agree with TRBD2. The CDR3 is 17 amino acids. Trimming cost V 5 bases and J 0 bases; bases outside gene matches: 6. Per the germline V gene, CDR1 is LNHNV and CDR2 is YYDKDF (reference sequence). CDR3 bases: TGTGCCACCAGCGGTAGACTAGCGGGAGCTAGCACAGATACGCAGTATTTT. It yields the protein CATSGRLAGASTDTQYF.

The V gene is TRBV4-3, the J gene TRBJ2-5; TRBD1 agrees at 8 bases. The CDR3 consists of 14 residues. J lost 4 bases, V lost 3 bases, and 4 bases had no gene match. In germline, CDR1 is LGHNA, CDR2 YSLEER. The CDR3 sequence is CASSHGQGGETQYF. The CDR3, as DNA: TGCGCCAGCAGCCATGGACAGGGAGGAGAGACCCAGTACTTC.

The chain links TRBV5-1 to TRBJ2-4; 13 bases match TRBD2. CDR3 size: 17 residues. V shed 0 bases, J shed 5 bases, and the junction held 5 bases outside the gene matches. Germline V gene lookup returns CDR1 SGHRS and CDR2 YFSETQ. CDR3 in amino acids: CASSLASGTSGENIQYF. CDR3 bases: TGCGCCAGCAGCTTGGCCTCCGGGACTAGCGGGGAAAACATTCAGTACTTC.

The chain uses TRBV6-5 and TRBJ2-7, with D possibly being TRBD1 (6 bases). The CDR3 runs 14 residues. CDR1 is MNHEY and CDR2 is SVGAGI in the germline V gene. Trimming stripped 1 base from V and 2 bases from J, with 9 bases between. The DNA of the CDR3 is TGTGCCAGCAGTTACTGGGACAACCCCTACGAGCAGTACTTC. Translated, it gives CASSYWDNPYEQYF.

J is TRBJ1-4 and V is TRBV3-1 (or the pseudogene TRBV3-2); no clear D gene. The germline V gene has CDR1 LGHDT and CDR2 YNNKEL (reference sequence). Trimming removed 2 bases from V and 4 bases from J, with 11 bases in between. CDR3 length equals 15 residues. CDR3 DNA: TGTGCCAGCAGCCAATCGCATGTAGATAATGAAAAACTGTTTTTT. This gives the protein CASSQSHVDNEKLFF.

The chain carries TRBV18 and TRBJ1-5; TRBD1 might be the D (6 bases). Germline V gene sequence: CDR1 KGHSH, CDR2 LQKENI. There are 16 residues in the CDR3. The V end was cut by 6 bases, the J end by 3 bases, with 18 bases between. For the CDR3, the DNA is TGTGCCAGCTCCACCAGGGGCAGGGGCTACAATCAGCCCCAGCATTTT. Protein sequence: CASSTRGRGYNQPQHF.

The chain joins TRBV5-4 to TRBJ1-2; TRBD1 matches at 7 bases. Germline V gene data show CDR1 as SGHNT and CDR2 as YYREEE (reference sequence). The V and J ends lost 2 bases and 6 bases, in that order; junction bases with no gene match: 10. The CDR3 runs to 15 residues. The CDR3 is CASSLNRGRADGYTF. DNA of the CDR3: TGTGCCAGCAGCTTAAACAGGGGAAGGGCGGATGGCTACACCTTC.

The rearrangement links TRBV5-5 to TRBJ1-5, with 7 bases identical to TRBD1. Germline V gene sequence: CDR1 SGHKS, CDR2 YYEKEE (reference sequence). The CDR3 is made up of 15 amino acids. V dropped 5 bases and J dropped 0; count of bases not matched to a gene: 5. CDR3 in amino acids: CASSRQGSSNQPQHF. The DNA for the CDR3 is TGTGCCAGCAGTCGACAGGGTAGTAGCAATCAGCCCCAGCATTTT.

Only one count was recorded for this clone. The V gene is TRBV19, the J gene TRBJ1-5; 8 bases map to TRBD1. Germline CDR1 and CDR2: LNHDA and SQIVND (reference sequence). Germline trimming cut 6 bases from V and 3 bases from J; bases unmatched to any gene: 7. The CDR3 totals 15 residues. The CDR3 DNA reads TGTGCCAGTAGAATAACAGGGGGGATCAATCAGCCCCAGCATTTT. Translating gives CASRITGGINQPQHF.

Notes on this clone: Germline is not matched at one junction end, which may reflect a read error. V is TRBV10-3 and J is TRBJ2-1; 8 bases fit TRBD1. This CDR3 is 16 amino acids long. Germline V gene lookup returns CDR1 ENHRY and CDR2 SYGVKD. The CDR3 loop reads CAVSEDRGRRGNEQFF. Here the CDR3 DNA reads TGTGCCGTCAGCGAAGACAGGGGCCGACGCGGCAATGAGCAGTTCTTC.

The chain employs TRBV28 and TRBJ1-4; no clear D. Looked up from germline, CDR1 is MDHEN and CDR2 is SYDVKM. V was pared by 6 bases and J by 7 bases, with 9 bases between. This CDR3 comprises 12 residues. The CDR3 reads CASRVRLEKLFF. CDR3 coding DNA: TGTGCCAGCAGGGTCAGGCTTGAAAAACTGTTTTTT. The full variable domain, completed using reference TRBV28 and TRBJ1-4, is DVKVTQSSRYLVKRTGEKVFLECVQDMDHENMFWYRQDPGLGLRLIYFSYDVKMKEKGDIPEGYSVSREKKERFSLILESASTNQTSMYLCASRVRLEKLFFGSGTQLSVL.

The chain links TRBV11-1 to TRBJ1-1; maybe TRBD1 (6 bases). There are 15 residues in the CDR3. Germline-derived CDR1 and CDR2 are SGHAT and FQDESV (reference sequence). V shed 4 bases and J shed 3 bases, with 15 bases lying between them. The DNA of the CDR3 is TGTGCCAGCAGCTCTATTATTGAGGGGGACACTGAAGCTTTCTTT. Translating gives CASSSIIEGDTEAFF. The variable domain in full, with the rest retrieved from reference TRBV11-1 and TRBJ1-1, is EAEVAQSPRYKITEKSQAVAFWCDPISGHATLYWYRQILGQGPELLVQFQDESVVDDSQLPKDRFSAERLKGVDSTLKIQPAELGDSAMYLCASSSIIEGDTEAFFGQGTRLTVV.

This clone showed up just a few times. The J gene is TRBJ2-5, the V gene TRBV7-2; 9 bases fit TRBD2. From germline, CDR1 is SGHTA and CDR2 FQGNSA. With 1 base clipped from V and 5 bases from J, the junction kept 5 bases outside the gene matches. The CDR3 loop spans 15 amino acids. CDR3 DNA sequence: TGTGCCAGCAGCTTAGGACTAGCGGACGGGGAGACCCAGTACTTC. This gives the protein CASSLGLADGETQYF. Together with reference TRBV7-2 and TRBJ2-5, the CDR3 gives the full variable domain: GAGVSQSPSNKVTEKGKDVELRCDPISGHTALYWYRQSLGQGLEFLIYFQGNSAPDKSGLPSDRFSAERTGGSVSTLTIQRTQQEDSAVYLCASSLGLADGETQYFGPGTRLLVL.

The V gene is TRBV7-2, the J gene TRBJ2-3; D gene ambiguous. V gave up 5 bases and J gave up 0 bases, with 12 bases separating them. This CDR3 is built from 15 residues. Germline V gene lookup returns CDR1 SGHTA and CDR2 FQGNSA. The CDR3 bases are TGTGCCAGCAGCCTAAGTGGCGGTAGCACAGATACGCAGTATTTT. Amino acid sequence: CASSLSGGSTDTQYF. Using reference TRBV7-2 and TRBJ2-3 for the parts outside the CDR3, the full variable domain is GAGVSQSPSNKVTEKGKDVELRCDPISGHTALYWYRQSLGQGLEFLIYFQGNSAPDKSGLPSDRFSAERTGGSVSTLTIQRTQQEDSAVYLCASSLSGGSTDTQYFGPGTRLTVL.

The gene calls are TRBV30 and TRBJ1-5; 9 bases are shared with TRBD1. The CDR3 sequence is 13 residues long. Per germline, CDR1 GTSNPN and CDR2 SVGIG (reference sequence). Losses at the gene ends were 1 base for V and 5 bases for J; bases not matched to a gene: 0. CDR3 in DNA: TGTGCCTGGAGTGGGACAGGGGATCAGCCCCAGCATTTT. This translates into CAWSGTGDQPQHF.